The T cell receptor beta chain under discussion was sequenced for a study of neurological immune-mediated disorders (dated by TCRdb to between 2018 and 2021). Turning to the overall study: Among the 34 multiple sclerosis patients, relapsing-remitting MS accounted for around 30 and secondary progressive MS accounted for 3. Alongside PBMC samples, the set of about 97 TCR-beta libraries contained longitudinal samples, technical triplicates, and paired CD4+ and CD8+ T-cell subsets that had been sorted. The study compared peripheral blood TCR-beta repertoires of HTLV-I-associated myelopathy (HAM/TSP) patients, multiple sclerosis patients and healthy controls using UMI-based sequencing. The cohort comprised about 68 subjects: approximately 15 HAM/TSP patients, around 35 multiple sclerosis patients and approximately 20 healthy controls.

For unsorted PBMC libraries, 2 million PBMCs were used after storage in RNAlater at -80 degrees C until RNA extraction. The multiple sclerosis patients were enrolled in a US clinical protocol that used magnetic resonance imaging to evaluate disease progression. PBMCs were separated from peripheral blood using Ficoll-Hypaque density gradient centrifugation and then cryopreserved in liquid nitrogen. V is pared back by 1 base and J by 13 bases, with 14 bases lying between the germline termini. From the germline V gene (reference sequence), CDR1 is DFQATT and CDR2 is SNEGSKA. From its cysteine to its phenylalanine, the CDR3 spans 12 amino acids. Only the CDR3 region is kept as DNA, spanning 36 bases read in frame from base 1. cDNA was synthesized by template-switch 5'RACE using a primer carrying a 10-nucleotide random unique molecular identifier by which each TCR transcript was tagged. Each sequencing run produced over 200 million TCR-beta sequences covering 15-18 subjects. The RNeasy kit was used for extraction of total RNA. TCR-beta VDJ regions were amplified with primers for the TCR constant region and the 5'RACE anchor, using the KAPA Real-time Library Amplification kit. Sample indexes and Illumina adaptors were added in a first PCR, and a second PCR then increased library yield. After Ampure bead purification, the TCR product of roughly 650 bp was size-selected on a 2% E-gel SizeSelection system. Library quality was checked on a Bioanalyzer, concentration was measured with Qubit, and libraries were quantified with the Kapa Library Quantification kit before pooling. An Illumina HiSeq 2500 was used to sequence the libraries paired-end at 2 x 150 bp. To increase sequence diversity, roughly 24-31% phiX was spiked into each library pool. The authors' analysis ran thus. The UMI-based MiGEC pipeline processed quality-filtered reads and removed over 85% of raw TCR sequences during error correction. IMGT germline references were used for alignment of VDJ genes, and clonotypes were defined by a unique CDR3 amino acid sequence together with V-J genes. VDJtools evaluated clonal expansion, Shannon diversity and CDR3 relatedness (CalcPairwiseDistances, ClusterSamples); CLCbio workbench built phylogenetic trees. Using coefficient-of-variation modelling across technical triplicates, the study counted a clone as expanded if it had at least 8 unique UMIs. In TCRdb, the public reads were trimmed at Q25 with fastp and aligned with MiXCR, with productive beta chains retained. Rows with a matching CDR3 protein are joined into one entry that keeps the most common DNA and genes. TCRdb's processing, not the authors' own work, is the source of the V and J calls. The sample yields about 70,000 distinct CDR3 sequences; 5.2% were counted once. The leading ten clones occupy about 5.8% of the sample.

Study-wide findings and limitations: No clinical or MRI features were associated with the MS cluster, and the authors said that larger cohorts are needed. Expanded clones from different subjects shared no identical CDR3 amino acid sequences, which suggests that TCR-beta repertoires were private in all groups. In phylogenetic analysis, the repertoires of 18 of 34 MS patients grouped into a cluster of related CDR3 sequences, which suggests a possible signature at the repertoire level. TCR clonal expansion was highest in HAM/TSP patients and lowest in MS patients, with MS patients falling below even healthy controls.

This clonotype was recorded at least ten times. Its binding antigen is unknown. Base qualities are missing; no much larger clone stands one base away. The sample taken for sequencing was PBMCs. The TCR was taken from a human donor with multiple sclerosis. The donor label of this sample is uncertain. The chain joins TRBV20-1 to TRBJ1-5; the D gene assignment is ambiguous. The nucleotide sequence reads as follows: TGCAGTGCTAGAGGGGAGGAAGGTTCTCAGCATTTT. Its protein product is CSARGEEGSQHF.